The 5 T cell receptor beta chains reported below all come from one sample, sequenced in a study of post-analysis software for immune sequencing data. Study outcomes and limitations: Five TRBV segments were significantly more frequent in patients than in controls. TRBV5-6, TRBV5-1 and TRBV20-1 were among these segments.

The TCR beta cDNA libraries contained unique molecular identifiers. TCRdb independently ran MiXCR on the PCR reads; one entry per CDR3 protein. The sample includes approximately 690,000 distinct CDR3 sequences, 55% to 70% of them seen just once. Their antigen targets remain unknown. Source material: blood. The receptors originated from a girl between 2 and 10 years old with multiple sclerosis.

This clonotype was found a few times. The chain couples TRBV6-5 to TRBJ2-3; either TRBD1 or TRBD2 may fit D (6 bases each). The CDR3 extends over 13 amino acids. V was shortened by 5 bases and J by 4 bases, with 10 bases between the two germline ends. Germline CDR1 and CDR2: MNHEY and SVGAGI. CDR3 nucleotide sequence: TGTGCCAGCAGTGAGGGGGGTGCAGATACGCAGTATTTT. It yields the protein CASSEGGADTQYF.

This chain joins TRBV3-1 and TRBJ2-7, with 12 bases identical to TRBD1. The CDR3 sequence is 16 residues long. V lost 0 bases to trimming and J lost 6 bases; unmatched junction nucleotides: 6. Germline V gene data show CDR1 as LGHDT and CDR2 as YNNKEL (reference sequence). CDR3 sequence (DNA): TGTGCCAGCAGCCAAGATCGGGGACAGGGGGCTGGCGAGCAGTACTTC. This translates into CASSQDRGQGAGEQYF.

This CDR3 reads CASSNFQGGLDNSPLHF. The CDR3 nucleotides are TGTGCCAGCAGCAACTTTCAGGGGGGTCTAGATAATTCACCCCTCCACTTT. The V and J genes are TRBV12-3 or TRBV12-4 and TRBJ1-6; 7 nucleotides match TRBD1. V dropped 6 bases and J dropped 5; count of bases not matched to a gene: 13. This CDR3 region has 17 residues.

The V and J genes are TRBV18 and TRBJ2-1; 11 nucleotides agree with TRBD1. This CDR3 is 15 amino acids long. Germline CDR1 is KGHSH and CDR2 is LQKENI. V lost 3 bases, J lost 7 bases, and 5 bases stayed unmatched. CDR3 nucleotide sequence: TGTGCCAGCTCACCCGGGACAGGGGGTGGGAATGAGCAGTTCTTC. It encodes CASSPGTGGGNEQFF.

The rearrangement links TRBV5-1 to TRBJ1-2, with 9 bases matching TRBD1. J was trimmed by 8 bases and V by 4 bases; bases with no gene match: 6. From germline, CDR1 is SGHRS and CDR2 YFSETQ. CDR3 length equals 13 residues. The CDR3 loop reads CASSIRQGEGYTF. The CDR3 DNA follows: TGCGCCAGCAGCATAAGACAGGGGGAAGGCTACACCTTC.